The entry that follows covers one TCR beta chain sequence. Original methodology: Reference gene primer amplification in the assay estimated nucleated cell counts. Here immunoSEQ multiplex PCR was the method, and the copy in TCRdb shows in-frame clones only, minus some. V, J and clone size are those of that table, while D and trimming were read from the DNA. Altogether a few hundred thousand clones are present, roughly 86% being singletons, with the ten largest covering around 2.1%. The data derive from a study of blood T cell repertoires in COVID-19. Background on the study: The study drew acute and convalescent COVID-19 samples from the United States, Italy and Spain. Sources were T cells, B-cell-depleted T cells, or PBMCs; the material itself was cDNA or gDNA.

In germline, CDR1 is LGHDT, CDR2 YNNKEL (reference sequence). This CDR3 region has 15 residues. V shed 2 bases and J shed 3 bases, with 12 bases lying between them. This sequence was found in a woman aged 25 to 39 who had recovered from COVID-19. V is TRBV3-1 (or the pseudogene TRBV3-2) and J is TRBJ2-3, with D maybe TRBD1 (6 bases). Sequencing was done on a sample of peripheral blood. CDR3 coding DNA: TGTGCCAGCAGCCAATCAAGCCAGGGGACAGATACGCAGTATTTT. Translating it yields CASSQSSQGTDTQYF.